Below are 17 T cell receptor beta chains sequenced from a single sample in a study of cytomegalovirus exposure and HLA in healthy donors. A multiplex PCR was run with 60 Vbeta primers and 13 Jbeta primers. TCRdb's table, derived via immunoSEQ multiplex PCR, lists solely in-frame clones and lacks some. The sample records roughly 120,000 clones, around 68% being singletons. What was sequenced was PBMCs. The source of these receptors is a woman aged 50 to 60 in good health and CMV-seropositive.

The chain links TRBV5-4 to TRBJ1-2; perhaps TRBD1 as D (5 bases). CDR1 and CDR2 (germline): SGHNT, YYREEE (reference sequence). V dropped 0 bases and J dropped 6 bases, with 6 bases sitting between them. The CDR3 loop spans 12 amino acids. The CDR3 is CASSLEQDGYTF. In DNA form, the CDR3 reads TGTGCCAGCAGCTTGGAACAGGATGGCTACACCTTC.

This chain uses TRBV7-2 with TRBJ2-5; 7 bases are a match to TRBD2. The CDR3 spans 14 residues. With V trimmed by 2 bases and J by 4 bases, 4 bases remained unmatched. From germline, CDR1 is SGHTA and CDR2 FQGNSA. DNA of the CDR3: TGTGCCAGCAGCTTATTTCCTAGCGGAGAGACCCAGTACTTC. Translating it yields CASSLFPSGETQYF.

This chain joins TRBV7-2 and TRBJ2-7, with a weak D call TRBD1 (6 bases). Germline V CDR1 and CDR2: SGHTA, FQGNSA. Trimming shortened V by 4 bases and J by 6 bases, and 16 bases separated the two germline ends. There are 14 residues in the CDR3. The DNA for the CDR3 is TGTGCCAGCAGCTACCGACCCCGGGACACCGAGCAGTACTTC. Translation gives CASSYRPRDTEQYF.

The table lists this clone with a count of one. The chain is built from TRBV9 and TRBJ1-2; no reliable D call. Germline values: CDR1 SGDLS, CDR2 YYNGEE. Between the trimmed V and J ends, which lost 6 bases and 2 bases, there was a span of 14 bases. The CDR3 length is 14 residues. The CDR3 DNA sequence: TGTGCCAGCATGAGAACAGAACCAAACTATGGCTACACCTTC. Translation gives CASMRTEPNYGYTF.

V and J are TRBV7-9 and TRBJ1-2; TRBD1 aligns across 7 bases. CDR3 length equals 15 residues. Germline-derived CDR1 and CDR2 are SEHNR and FQNEAQ (reference sequence). V was clipped by 7 bases and J by 8 bases; unmatched bases: 16. The CDR3 is CASNHDDREPGGYTF. The CDR3 DNA follows: TGTGCCAGCAACCACGACGACAGGGAGCCGGGCGGCTACACCTTC.

As concerns this clone: The identical CDR3 is also encoded by other nucleotide sequences in the sample. V and J are TRBV9 and TRBJ2-1; 16 nucleotides match TRBD2. CDR1 is SGDLS, CDR2 YYNGEE, per germline. The CDR3 runs to 17 residues. J was trimmed by 5 bases and V by 0 bases; bases with no gene match: 2. The CDR3 DNA reads TGTGCCAGCAGCGTAGTGGGACTAGCGGGGGGGCACAATGAGCAGTTCTTC. Translating it yields CASSVVGLAGGHNEQFF.

The chain joins TRBV30 to TRBJ2-1, with D uncertain. Germline V gives CDR1 GTSNPN, CDR2 SVGIG (reference sequence). The CDR3 is 12 residues long. Between the trimmed V and J ends, which lost 4 bases and 4 bases, there was a span of 8 bases. The CDR3 nucleotides read TGTGCCTGGATGGCCGGGTACAATGAGCAGTTCTTC. Protein sequence: CAWMAGYNEQFF.

The chain employs TRBV28 and TRBJ1-4, with no clear D. CDR3 length equals 14 residues. The germline V and J ends were trimmed by 3 bases and 8 bases, with 13 bases remaining between them. Germline loops: CDR1 MDHEN, CDR2 SYDVKM. CDR3 region: CASSLEQRREKLFF. CDR3 DNA sequence: TGTGCCAGCAGTTTGGAGCAGCGTCGGGAAAAACTGTTTTTT.

V usage is TRBV6-6 and J usage is TRBJ2-1; D perhaps matches TRBD2 (6 bases). Between the trimmed V and J ends, which lost 2 bases and 4 bases, there was a span of 15 bases. The germline V gene encodes CDR1 MNHNY and CDR2 SVGAGI (reference sequence). The CDR3 sequence is 16 residues long. DNA for the CDR3: TGTGCCAGCAGTTACGGTCTGCCCGGGGGATACAATGAGCAGTTCTTC. Protein product: CASSYGLPGGYNEQFF.

The genes are TRBV28 and TRBJ1-5; maybe TRBD1 (6 bases). CDR3 length equals 13 residues. Trimming stripped 7 bases from V and 4 bases from J, with 11 bases between. Germline V CDR1 and CDR2: MDHEN, SYDVKM. DNA for the CDR3: TGTGCCAGCACGGGACACCTGAATCAGCCCCAGCATTTT. Translation gives CASTGHLNQPQHF.

The V call is TRBV25-1, the J call TRBJ1-5; D is undetermined. This CDR3 region has 15 residues. V lost 2 bases, J lost 5 bases, and 13 bases lay in between. The germline CDR1 and CDR2 sequences are MGHDK and SYGVNS. CDR3 sequence reads: CASSEAGRADQPQHF. CDR3 DNA sequence: TGTGCCAGCAGTGAAGCCGGGAGAGCGGATCAGCCCCAGCATTTT.

This clone appeared once. The J gene is TRBJ1-1, the V gene TRBV6-4; D remains ambiguous. V shed 0 bases and J shed 3 bases, with 8 bases lying between them. This CDR3 has 14 residues. Germline-derived CDR1 and CDR2 are MRHNA and SNTAGT. CDR3 loop: CASSDSLADTEAFF. The CDR3 DNA sequence: TGTGCCAGCAGTGACTCACTAGCGGACACTGAAGCTTTCTTT.

This CDR3 reads CASSFPTSGGADTQYF. CDR3 DNA: TGTGCCAGCAGTTTCCCCACTAGCGGGGGGGCGGATACGCAGTATTTT. The chain links TRBV28 to TRBJ2-3; 13 bases are a match to TRBD2. CDR1 and CDR2 from the germline V gene are MDHEN and SYDVKM. J was trimmed by 6 bases and V by 3 bases; bases with no gene match: 6. The CDR3 consists of 16 residues.

This clone was observed a single time. This chain uses TRBV5-1 with TRBJ2-7; 11 bases agree with TRBD2. V lost 4 bases to trimming and J lost 5 bases; unmatched junction nucleotides: 8. Germline loops: CDR1 SGHRS, CDR2 YFSETQ. This CDR3 region has 15 residues. The CDR3 region is CASSPLSGGADEQYF. The CDR3 DNA reads TGCGCCAGCAGCCCCCTTAGCGGGGGGGCCGACGAGCAGTACTTC. Combining the CDR3 with reference TRBV5-1 and TRBJ2-7 gives the whole variable domain KAGVTQTPRYLIKTRGQQVTLSCSPISGHRSVSWYQQTPGQGLQFLFEYFSETQRNKGNFPGRFSGRQFSNSRSEMNVSTLELGDSALYLCASSPLSGGADEQYFGPGTRLTVT.

The chain recombines TRBV11-2 with TRBJ1-1, with 11 bases that match TRBD1. J was trimmed by 4 bases and V by 2 bases; bases with no gene match: 6. Germline V gives CDR1 SGHAT, CDR2 FQNNGV. The CDR3 is made up of 16 amino acids. The CDR3 sequence is CASSLLTGQGGTEAFF. The CDR3 DNA sequence: TGTGCCAGCAGCTTACTAACGGGACAGGGGGGCACTGAAGCTTTCTTT.

The chain recombines TRBV19 with TRBJ2-2; 9 nucleotides line up with TRBD2. CDR1 and CDR2 (germline): LNHDA, SQIVND (reference sequence). V shed 0 bases and J 5 bases; nucleotides not matched to a gene: 4. The CDR3 runs to 16 residues. CDR3 in DNA: TGTGCCAGTAGTATAGATAGCGGGAGTCATACCGGGGAGCTGTTTTTT. Translating it yields CASSIDSGSHTGELFF.

As regards this clone: This sample also contains other DNA sequences that code for the same CDR3. V gene TRBV19 combines with J gene TRBJ2-3; D not certain. CDR3 size: 12 residues. From germline, CDR1 is LNHDA and CDR2 SQIVND (reference sequence). Trimming took 3 bases from V and 5 from J, leaving 6 bases between them. As DNA, the CDR3 is TGTGCCAGTAGTATCGGTAGAGATACGCAGTATTTT. It is translated as CASSIGRDTQYF. The whole variable domain, remainder taken from reference TRBV19 and TRBJ2-3, is DGGITQSPKYLFRKEGQNVTLSCEQNLNHDAMYWYRQDPGQGLRLIYYSQIVNDFQKGDIAEGYSVSREKKESFPLTVTSAQKNPTAFYLCASSIGRDTQYFGPGTRLTVL.